Shown below are 10 T cell receptor beta chains from a single sample sequenced in a study of brain T cells in children with intractable seizures. Described time point: blood from clinic visit 5 months post-surgery; TSC patient then seizure free. Assay used: immunoSEQ multiplex PCR; TCRdb lists only in-frame clones, some missing. The table shows 300,000 to 400,000 clones, with 85% to 95% occurring only once. Sequenced here: peripheral blood, sampled 4 to 5 months after surgery. The receptors stem from a boy under two years old with tuberous sclerosis and intractable seizures.

The CDR3 DNA is TGTGCCTGGAGTGCGACTATACGACAGGGGCTTAGCTATGGCTACACCTTC. It codes for CAWSATIRQGLSYGYTF. The chain employs TRBV30 and TRBJ1-2; 8 nucleotides agree with TRBD1. V trimming: 1 base; J trimming: 4 bases; junction bases outside the gene matches: 14. Germline V gives CDR1 GTSNPN, CDR2 SVGIG (reference sequence). This CDR3 spans 17 amino acids.

This sequence joins TRBV6-5 and TRBJ2-6; perhaps TRBD1 as D (5 bases). CDR3 length: 16 amino acids. V shed 0 bases and J shed 2 bases, with 8 bases lying between them. Germline V gene sequence: CDR1 MNHEY, CDR2 SVGAGI. This CDR3 reads CASSYSTRAGANVLTF. The CDR3 DNA reads TGTGCCAGCAGTTACTCGACCAGGGCTGGGGCCAACGTCCTGACTTTC.

The chain is built from TRBV5-1 and TRBJ2-1, with D perhaps matching TRBD2 (6 bases). V dropped 1 base and J dropped 5 bases, with 16 bases sitting between them. The CDR3 loop spans 16 amino acids. CDR1 SGHRS and CDR2 YFSETQ come from the germline V gene. The CDR3 protein is CASSLFFRGTDNEQFF. Written as DNA, the CDR3 is TGCGCCAGCAGCTTGTTTTTCCGCGGGACCGACAATGAGCAGTTCTTC. Filled out from reference TRBV5-1 and TRBJ2-1, the complete variable domain reads KAGVTQTPRYLIKTRGQQVTLSCSPISGHRSVSWYQQTPGQGLQFLFEYFSETQRNKGNFPGRFSGRQFSNSRSEMNVSTLELGDSALYLCASSLFFRGTDNEQFFGPGTRLTVL.

The chain carries TRBV20-1 and TRBJ2-1, with D perhaps TRBD2 (6 bases). The V end lost 3 bases, the J end lost 8 bases, and 17 bases lay between the germline ends. Germline loops: CDR1 DFQATT, CDR2 SNEGSKA (reference sequence). The CDR3 has 14 residues. The CDR3 protein is CSASRLGGVHEQFF. For the CDR3, the DNA is TGCAGTGCTAGTCGTTTGGGGGGAGTCCATGAGCAGTTCTTC.

The V gene is TRBV13, the J gene TRBJ1-1; unclear D gene. V lost 4 bases and J lost 2, with 8 bases in between. CDR3 length: 13 residues. The germline V gene encodes CDR1 PRHDT and CDR2 FYEKMQ (reference sequence). The CDR3 loop is CASSSDGNTEAFF. The CDR3 nucleotides read TGTGCCAGCAGCTCGGACGGAAACACTGAAGCTTTCTTT.

The chain joins TRBV3-1 (or the pseudogene TRBV3-2) to TRBJ2-7, with TRBD1 matching over 9 bases. Germline V gene data show CDR1 as LGHDT and CDR2 as YNNKEL (reference sequence). With 3 bases clipped from V and 2 bases from J, the junction kept 5 bases outside the gene matches. This CDR3 comprises 15 residues. CDR3 sequence: CASSHSGTGTYEQYF. The CDR3, as DNA: TGTGCCAGCAGCCACTCCGGGACAGGGACCTACGAGCAGTACTTC.

The V and J genes are TRBV27 and TRBJ1-6, with 7 bases matching TRBD1. The CDR3 is made up of 15 amino acids. V lost 5 bases to trimming and J lost 4 bases; unmatched junction nucleotides: 5. Germline CDR1 and CDR2: MNHEY and SMNVEV (reference sequence). CDR3 nucleotide sequence: TGTGCCAGCAGTCTAGGGACAGAGTATAATTCACCCCTCCACTTT. It translates to CASSLGTEYNSPLHF.

The V and J genes are TRBV4-1 and TRBJ2-3, with a weak D call TRBD2 (6 bases). In germline, CDR1 is MGHRA, CDR2 YSYEKL. With 0 bases removed from V and 0 bases from J, the gap between germline ends came to 28 bases. The CDR3 contains 22 residues. CDR3 residues: CASSQDPPGLLKISTSTDTQYF. The CDR3 nucleotides are TGCGCCAGCAGCCAAGATCCACCGGGACTTCTGAAAATTTCCACTAGCACAGATACGCAGTATTTT.

This chain uses TRBV2 with TRBJ1-2; D is undetermined. V dropped 6 bases and J dropped 2 bases, with 16 bases sitting between them. The germline V gene encodes CDR1 SNHLY and CDR2 FYNNEI. The CDR3 loop spans 15 amino acids. The CDR3 loop is CASREGGGWNYGYTF. CDR3 bases: TGTGCCAGCAGAGAGGGAGGTGGGTGGAACTATGGCTACACCTTC.

The table lists this clone with a count of one. The rearrangement uses TRBV5-5 and TRBJ2-7; a possible D gene is TRBD1 (6 bases). The germline gives CDR1 SGHKS, CDR2 YYEKEE (reference sequence). The CDR3 has 15 amino acids. Trimming shortened V by 5 bases and J by 3 bases, and 18 bases separated the two germline ends. CDR3 sequence: CASSYPGQKDYEQYF. The CDR3, as DNA: TGTGCCAGCAGTTATCCGGGACAAAAGGACTACGAGCAGTACTTC.